There are a few counts of the clone carrying this TCR beta chain. Antigen: not known. The data derive from a study of T cells after yellow fever vaccination. Study-wide points: Primary-vaccination clones mostly resurfaced post-booster (more than 95% CD4, roughly 90% CD8).

Universal primer sites and UMIs were introduced during 5'RACE template-switching synthesis of TCR cDNA. MiXCR, applied by TCRdb to the 5' RACE reads, yields one record per CDR3 protein. The sample records 280,000 or so distinct CDR3 sequences, 8.5% to 10% being singletons. Trimming removed 3 bases from V and 3 bases from J, with 17 bases in between. This CDR3 has 16 amino acids. This specimen was CD4+ T cells sorted from PBMCs, taken 5 days after the yellow fever booster vaccination. The chain carries TRBV12-3 or TRBV12-4 and TRBJ2-5; no clear D. The source of this sequence is a man aged 18 to 30 who received the YFV17D yellow fever vaccine. The CDR3 loop is CASSFVVGIAEETQYF. The CDR3 region has the DNA TGTGCCAGCAGTTTTGTGGTAGGGATCGCCGAAGAGACCCAGTACTTC.